Presented here are 32 T cell receptor beta chains from one specimen sequenced in a study of CD8 T cells in Susac syndrome. When the RNA was reverse transcribed, random hexamers were used with an input of roughly 0.45 to 1 ug. TCRdb used MiXCR to reprocess the immunoSEQ multiplex PCR reads, holding one entry per CDR3 protein. The sample consists of over 100,000 distinct CDR3 sequences, roughly 96% of them appearing once. Specimen: CD4+ T cells from PBMCs. The origin of the receptors is a human donor in good health.

The rearrangement uses TRBV4-1 and TRBJ2-7, with TRBD2 matching 12 bases. Per germline, CDR1 MGHRA and CDR2 YSYEKL. The CDR3 runs 18 residues. V shed 0 bases, J shed 6 bases, and the junction held 12 bases outside the gene matches. CDR3 in amino acids: CASSQDFLLAGGPIEQYF. CDR3 in DNA: TGCGCCAGCAGCCAAGACTTCCTTCTAGCGGGAGGGCCGATCGAGCAGTACTTC.

The chain joins TRBV19 to TRBJ2-7; D is possibly TRBD1 or TRBD2 (5 bases each). V lost 3 bases to trimming and J lost 2 bases, with 14 bases between them. Germline V CDR1 and CDR2: LNHDA, SQIVND (reference sequence). CDR3 size: 15 residues. The CDR3 loop is CASSINSQGPYEQYF. CDR3 bases: TGTGCCAGTAGTATTAATTCGCAGGGACCCTACGAGCAGTACTTC.

The chain couples TRBV5-1 to TRBJ2-5; a possible D gene is TRBD1 (5 bases). CDR1 and CDR2 (germline): SGHRS, YFSETQ. This CDR3 contains 12 residues. V dropped 3 bases and J dropped 5 bases, with 8 bases sitting between them. CDR3 region: CASSSKGETQYF. The CDR3 DNA sequence: TGCGCCAGCAGCTCGAAGGGGGAGACCCAGTACTTC. The full variable domain, its missing parts supplied by reference TRBV5-1 and TRBJ2-5, is KAGVTQTPRYLIKTRGQQVTLSCSPISGHRSVSWYQQTPGQGLQFLFEYFSETQRNKGNFPGRFSGRQFSNSRSEMNVSTLELGDSALYLCASSSKGETQYFGPGTRLLVL.

The chain links TRBV6-5 to TRBJ2-7; the D is unclear. Germline assignment: CDR1 MNHEY and CDR2 SVGAGI. This CDR3 spans 15 amino acids. The V end lost 2 bases, the J end lost 5 bases, and 16 bases lay between the germline ends. The CDR3 protein is CASSYNPGSYHEQYF. The CDR3 bases are TGTGCCAGCAGTTACAATCCGGGCTCATATCACGAGCAGTACTTC.

V gene TRBV7-9 combines with J gene TRBJ1-2, with D possibly matching TRBD1 (6 bases). V gave up 5 bases and J gave up 2 bases, with 15 bases separating them. The germline V gene has CDR1 SEHNR and CDR2 FQNEAQ (reference sequence). The CDR3 covers 15 residues. CDR3 nucleotide sequence: TGTGCCAGCAGCACCCAAGGACAGCAAAACTATGGCTACACCTTC. This encodes CASSTQGQQNYGYTF.

V and J are TRBV2 and TRBJ2-1; D is unresolved. This CDR3 is 11 amino acids long. The ends were cut back, 8 bases at V and 5 bases at J, with 7 bases in the middle. Germline V gene data show CDR1 as SNHLY and CDR2 as FYNNEI. CDR3 in DNA: TGTGCCAGCGGGCTGGACAATGAGCAGTTCTTC. Protein product: CASGLDNEQFF.

V gene TRBV7-2 combines with J gene TRBJ1-1; no firm D call. This CDR3 region has 13 residues. CDR1 is SGHTA and CDR2 is FQGNSA in the germline V gene. Trimming took off 2 bases at V and 1 base at J, with 5 bases between the two ends. The chain's CDR3 is CASSLRWNTEAFF. The CDR3 DNA sequence: TGTGCCAGCAGCTTACGGTGGAACACTGAAGCTTTCTTT.

The chain has TRBV19 and TRBJ1-5; D not certain. Trimming removed 4 bases from V and 2 bases from J, with 9 bases in between. In germline, CDR1 is LNHDA, CDR2 SQIVND (reference sequence). The CDR3 runs to 14 residues. CDR3 loop: CASSTQAGNQPQHF. CDR3 sequence (DNA): TGTGCCAGTAGTACCCAGGCCGGCAATCAGCCCCAGCATTTT.

This chain connects TRBV3-1 to TRBJ2-5, with 7 bases identical to TRBD1. This CDR3 has 14 amino acids. Losses at the gene ends were 3 bases for V and 4 bases for J; bases not matched to a gene: 5. Germline V gives CDR1 LGHDT, CDR2 YNNKEL (reference sequence). Here the CDR3 reads CASSQKQGIETQYF. In nucleotides, the CDR3 is TGTGCCAGCAGCCAGAAACAGGGGATAGAGACCCAGTACTTC.

The chain recombines TRBV9 with TRBJ1-1; D unresolved. This CDR3 has 15 amino acids. Germline assignment: CDR1 SGDLS and CDR2 YYNGEE. V lost 0 bases and J 4 bases, leaving 13 bases between the germline ends. CDR3 DNA sequence: TGTGCCAGCAGCGTAGAGGGATTAGTAGGCACTGAAGCTTTCTTT. Its protein is CASSVEGLVGTEAFF.

The chain employs TRBV7-6 and TRBJ2-7; 14 bases align to TRBD2. The CDR3 totals 17 residues. J was trimmed by 9 bases and V by 3 bases; bases with no gene match: 13. The germline CDR1 and CDR2 sequences are SGHVS and FNYEAQ. CDR3 loop: CASSLRGLAGVRTLQYF. The CDR3 DNA is TGTGCCAGCAGCTTGAGGGGACTAGCGGGAGTCCGCACCTTGCAGTACTTC.

J is TRBJ2-5 and V is TRBV5-1; TRBD1 agrees at 7 bases. J was trimmed by 5 bases and V by 5 bases; bases with no gene match: 6. The CDR3 loop spans 13 amino acids. Germline-derived CDR1 and CDR2 are SGHRS and YFSETQ. CDR3 in amino acids: CASSPDRSETQYF. CDR3 coding DNA: TGCGCCAGCAGTCCGGACAGGTCTGAGACCCAGTACTTC.

This sequence joins TRBV7-9 and TRBJ2-7, with TRBD1 matching 7 bases. The CDR3 totals 14 residues. The trim removed 4 bases at V and 2 bases at J, leaving 5 bases unmatched. Looked up from germline, CDR1 is SEHNR and CDR2 is FQNEAQ (reference sequence). The CDR3 loop reads CASSSRQGTYEQYF. DNA for the CDR3: TGTGCCAGCAGCTCCCGACAGGGAACCTACGAGCAGTACTTC.

The CDR3, as DNA: TGTGCCAGCAGTTCCCCGGGACTCAGTACATACGAGCAGTACTTC. This encodes CASSSPGLSTYEQYF. The V call is TRBV12-3 or TRBV12-4, the J call TRBJ2-7, with a possible D match to TRBD2 (6 bases). Trimming shortened V by 4 bases and J by 4 bases, and 17 bases separated the two germline ends. The CDR3 is made up of 15 amino acids.

This clonotype was counted once. This chain connects TRBV3-1 to TRBJ2-5, with 10 bases matching TRBD2. Germline values: CDR1 LGHDT, CDR2 YNNKEL (reference sequence). V was clipped by 4 bases and J by 5 bases; unmatched bases: 4. The length of the CDR3 is 14 residues. CDR3 residues: CASSPTSGAETQYF. DNA for the CDR3: TGTGCCAGCAGCCCAACTAGCGGGGCGGAGACCCAGTACTTC.

The genes are TRBV4-1 and TRBJ2-5; 9 bases line up with TRBD1. V lost 4 bases and J lost 1; bases outside the gene matches: 13. Looked up from germline, CDR1 is MGHRA and CDR2 is YSYEKL. There are 18 residues in the CDR3. This CDR3 reads CASSPLRPGTGSQETQYF. The CDR3 region has the DNA TGCGCCAGCAGCCCCCTCCGGCCCGGGACAGGGTCCCAAGAGACCCAGTACTTC.

The genes are TRBV4-3 and TRBJ1-2, with 8 bases aligning to TRBD1. This CDR3 contains 15 residues. From germline, CDR1 is LGHNA and CDR2 YSLEER. The V segment lost 0 bases and the J segment 4 bases; nucleotides outside the gene matches: 4. The CDR3 region is CASSQDWTGTYGYTF. In DNA, the CDR3 is TGCGCCAGCAGCCAAGACTGGACAGGGACCTATGGCTACACCTTC.

The rearrangement links TRBV9 to TRBJ2-7, with 12 bases identical to TRBD1. The germline CDR1 and CDR2 sequences are SGDLS and YYNGEE. The ends lost 0 bases at V and 7 bases at J; junction bases unmatched: 8. The CDR3 is 16 amino acids. CDR3 region: CASSVGMGQGAMEQYF. The CDR3 DNA follows: TGTGCCAGCAGCGTAGGAATGGGACAGGGGGCTATGGAGCAGTACTTC.

The V and J genes are TRBV7-8 and TRBJ2-5; 9 bases map to TRBD1. The CDR3 runs to 16 residues. Germline loops: CDR1 SGHVS, CDR2 FQNEAQ. The junction had 12 bases not matched to a gene; V was cut back by 5 bases and J by 5 bases. This chain's CDR3 is CASSLGTGQTLETQYF. In nucleotides, the CDR3 is TGTGCCAGCAGCCTGGGGACAGGGCAAACCCTGGAGACCCAGTACTTC.

The CDR3 region has the DNA TGTGCCAGCACGGCTAGAGGGGGCCGCTACAATGAGCAGTTCTTC. It translates to CASTARGGRYNEQFF. The rearrangement links TRBV2 to TRBJ2-1, with 7 bases lining up with TRBD1. The CDR3 spans 15 residues. The ends lost 7 bases at V and 3 bases at J; junction bases unmatched: 9. In germline, CDR1 is SNHLY, CDR2 FYNNEI.

The chain carries TRBV5-1 and TRBJ2-5; 8 bases align to TRBD1. Germline CDR1 and CDR2: SGHRS and YFSETQ. This CDR3 has 15 residues. Losses at the gene ends were 4 bases for V and 2 bases for J; bases not matched to a gene: 7. CDR3 bases: TGCGCCAGCAGCGAGGACAGGGTCGGGCAAGAGACCCAGTACTTC. Translating it yields CASSEDRVGQETQYF.

J is TRBJ2-7 and V is TRBV6-2 or TRBV6-3; no reliable D call. The CDR3 has 11 residues. With 2 bases removed from V and 7 bases from J, the gap between germline ends came to 6 bases. The V gene's germline CDR1 is MNHEY and CDR2 SVGEGT. As DNA, the CDR3 is TGTGCCAGCAGTTACGCTCTGGAGCAGTACTTC. This sequence encodes CASSYALEQYF.

The genes are TRBV12-3 or TRBV12-4 and TRBJ2-1; TRBD2 might be the D (6 bases). The CDR3 contains 15 residues. Trimming took 6 bases from V and 5 from J, leaving 17 bases between them. This chain's CDR3 is CASRVGTLRHNEQFF. The CDR3 DNA reads TGTGCCAGCAGAGTTGGGACTTTGAGGCACAATGAGCAGTTCTTC.

V gene TRBV27 combines with J gene TRBJ1-3; D is undetermined. Deletions cut 6 bases from V and 0 bases from J, with 6 bases between. The CDR3 loop spans 13 amino acids. The germline gives CDR1 MNHEY, CDR2 SMNVEV (reference sequence). This CDR3 is CASRAFSGNTIYF. CDR3 nucleotide sequence: TGTGCCAGCAGGGCATTCTCTGGAAACACCATATATTTT.

The chain carries TRBV2 and TRBJ1-4, with D unclear. This CDR3 contains 13 residues. V was trimmed by 5 bases and J by 8 bases, leaving 12 bases between them. Germline CDR1 and CDR2: SNHLY and FYNNEI. The CDR3 bases are TGTGCCAGCAGTAGAGACCTGGGGGAAAAACTGTTTTTT. It yields the protein CASSRDLGEKLFF.

The rearrangement uses TRBV29-1 and TRBJ2-7; perhaps TRBD1 as D (5 bases). Germline V gene sequence: CDR1 SQVTM, CDR2 ANQGSEA. This CDR3 comprises 14 residues. Deletions cut 4 bases from V and 2 bases from J, with 15 bases between. Written as DNA, the CDR3 is TGCAGCGTTGTTGGGGCAGGGAAAACCTACGAGCAGTACTTC. Translation: CSVVGAGKTYEQYF.

DNA of the CDR3: TGTGCCAGCAGCCCCGAGGTGGGACTAGCGGGAGAGACCCAGTACTTC. As protein: CASSPEVGLAGETQYF. V and J are TRBV7-9 and TRBJ2-5; 12 positions match TRBD2. In germline, CDR1 is SEHNR, CDR2 FQNEAQ (reference sequence). This CDR3 is 16 amino acids long. Trimming took 5 bases from V and 4 from J; bases not matched to a gene: 8.

The chain uses TRBV25-1 and TRBJ1-6, with TRBD1 as a possible D gene (5 bases). The V and J ends lost 3 bases and 8 bases respectively, with 14 bases between them. The germline gives CDR1 MGHDK, CDR2 SYGVNS. This CDR3 is 15 amino acids long. CDR3 loop: CASSDRDPSYSPLHF. The CDR3 region has the DNA TGTGCCAGCAGTGATCGGGACCCCAGCTATTCACCCCTCCACTTT.

CDR3 protein: CASSPGPGWETQYF. The DNA for the CDR3 is TGTGCCAGCAGTCCGGGGCCGGGTTGGGAAACGCAGTATTTT. The chain combines TRBV12-3 or TRBV12-4 with TRBJ2-3; perhaps D is TRBD1 or TRBD2 (5 bases each). V was cut by 5 bases and J by 9 bases, with 18 bases left in between. This CDR3 comprises 14 residues.

The chain links TRBV29-1 to TRBJ1-1; perhaps TRBD1 as D (6 bases). Trimming cost V 7 bases and J 2 bases, with 11 bases left between them. The length of the CDR3 is 12 residues. CDR1 and CDR2 (germline): SQVTM, ANQGSEA. The CDR3 loop is CSGGQLNTEAFF. In DNA, the CDR3 is TGCAGCGGAGGACAGTTAAACACTGAAGCTTTCTTT.

V gene TRBV5-4 combines with J gene TRBJ2-3, with TRBD1 identical over 11 bases. Germline V gene lookup returns CDR1 SGHNT and CDR2 YYREEE (reference sequence). The CDR3 has 15 residues. Trimming removed 4 bases from V and 4 bases from J; junction bases left unmatched: 5. DNA of the CDR3: TGTGCCAGCAGCGGCCCGGGACAGGGGGCAGATACGCAGTATTTT. It specifies CASSGPGQGADTQYF. Complete variable domain (other parts from reference TRBV5-4 and TRBJ2-3): ETGVTQSPTHLIKTRGQQVTLRCSSQSGHNTVSWYQQALGQGPQFIFQYYREEENGRGNFPPRFSGLQFPNYSSELNVNALELDDSALYLCASSGPGQGADTQYFGPGTRLTVL.

This chain connects TRBV5-4 to TRBJ2-1, with 11 bases lining up with TRBD2. This CDR3 region has 15 residues. Germline CDR1 and CDR2: SGHNT and YYREEE (reference sequence). V trimming: 1 base; J trimming: 6 bases; junction bases outside the gene matches: 3. CDR3: CASSLPTSGINEQFF. CDR3 nucleotides: TGTGCCAGCAGCTTGCCGACTAGCGGGATCAATGAGCAGTTCTTC.